This T cell receptor beta chain comes out of a study of regulatory T cells in long-lasting Graves disease (dated by TCRdb to the early 2020s). With respect to the entire study: Persistent Graves' disease meant more than 5 years of antithyroid drug treatment with TSH receptor autoantibodies that stayed positive. Persistent Graves' disease patients in the clinical cohort had taken antithyroid drugs for roughly ten years on average. TCR sequencing covered about 13 persistent and approximately 20 newly diagnosed Graves' disease patients, some 33 samples in total. The study was registered as a clinical trial and conducted in China. Peripheral blood TCR sequencing and RNA sequencing compared persistent Graves' disease patients with newly diagnosed Graves' disease patients.

The intended sense of this specimen's time point label: persistent/refractory GD, antithyroid drugs over 5 years with positive TRAb. RNA was extracted from PBMCs in TRIzol for both TCR sequencing and RNA sequencing. The diagnosis of Graves' disease was made according to American Thyroid Association guidelines. Patients were recruited from an endocrinology department in Xi'an, China. Each patient gave 8.5 to 9.5 milliliters of peripheral blood, collected in an EDTA anticoagulant tube. Ficoll Paque Plus density gradient separation was used to isolate PBMCs, and no further T cell sorting was performed. An Agilent 2100 Bioanalyzer and agarose gel were used to check RNA quality, and a NanoDrop 2000 was used to measure RNA concentration. The cysteine opens and the phenylalanine closes a CDR3 of 15 amino acids. Of all the DNA, just the CDR3 is kept, 45 bases in frame from base 1. Trimmed from V: 5 bases; trimmed from J: 3 bases; junction bases lacking a gene match: 7. CDR1 and CDR2, looked up from the germline V gene, are MDHEN and SYDVKM.

Libraries were made using multiplex PCR. TCRdb records Illumina HiSeq 4000 as the sequencer. CDR3 regions were amplified by Arm-PCR with iRepertoire HTBI primers to construct TCR beta libraries. PCR products were gel purified before sequencing. The paper's data handling went like this. Gene usage analysis of CDR3 amino acid clonotypes used the roughly 62 TRBV and 14 to 15 TRBJ segments found across samples. Filtered high-quality paired reads were merged into contigs using COPE and FqMerger. Contigs were aligned with BLAST to IMGT TRBV, TRBD and TRBJ reference genes, and CDR3 was defined per IMGT. Clonotypes above 0.1% frequency were classified as highly expanded clones. Shannon entropy served as the measure of repertoire diversity, while the Gini coefficient captured V-J evenness. Public clonotypes were defined as clonotypes shared by more than one individual. The public reads were reprocessed in TCRdb via fastp at Q25 and MiXCR, keeping in-frame beta chains. A single entry per CDR3 protein holds the most common genes and DNA from its merged rows. The V and J calls, along with clone size, are taken from TCRdb and not from the paper's own processing. Present in this sample are roughly 400,000 distinct CDR3 sequences, roughly 20% of which were seen just once. Around 20% of the sample comes from the top ten.

This clonotype was recorded at least ten times. Its antigen target is currently unknown. Nothing much larger sits one base from this clone, and base qualities are not available. The paper as a whole reports these results and caveats: As a limitation, the authors acknowledged that the small sample size may reduce accuracy. Sequencing and analysis were restricted to the TCR beta chain. Compared with newly diagnosed patients, persistent Graves' disease patients had lower TCR Shannon entropy and fewer highly expanded clones, which suggests clonal expansion. More public clonotypes were shared among persistent patients (roughly 3,000) than among newly diagnosed patients (roughly 1,000). TRBV28, TRBJ1-2 and TRBJ2-5 were preferentially used in persistent disease, while TRBV20-1 and TRBJ2-1 were favored in newly diagnosed disease. Because the primary lesion, thyroid tissue, could not be accessed, the study looked at peripheral blood alone.

Recombination joined TRBV28 with TRBJ2-7; 10 bases in the middle match TRBD1. The sequencing used peripheral blood mononuclear cells (PBMCs), collected when the disease was refractory, from a patient treated with antithyroid drugs. The sequence was collected from a female donor with Graves disease. The DNA sequence follows: TGTGCCAGCAGTCGTCCGGGACAGGGGATCTACGAGCAGTACTTC. It codes for CASSRPGQGIYEQYF. With the portions outside the CDR3 filled from the reference TRBV28 and TRBJ2-7 genes, the complete variable region becomes DVKVTQSSRYLVKRTGEKVFLECVQDMDHENMFWYRQDPGLGLRLIYFSYDVKMKEKGDIPEGYSVSREKKERFSLILESASTNQTSMYLCASSRPGQGIYEQYFGPGTRLTVT.